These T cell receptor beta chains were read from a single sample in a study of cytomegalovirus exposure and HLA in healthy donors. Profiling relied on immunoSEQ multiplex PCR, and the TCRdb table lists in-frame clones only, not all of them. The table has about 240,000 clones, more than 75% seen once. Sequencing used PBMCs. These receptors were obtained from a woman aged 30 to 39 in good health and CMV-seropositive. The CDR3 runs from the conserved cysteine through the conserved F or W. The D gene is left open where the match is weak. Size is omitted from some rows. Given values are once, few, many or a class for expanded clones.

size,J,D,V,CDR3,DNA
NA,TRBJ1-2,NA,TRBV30,CAWIKGYYGYTF,TGTGCCTGGATTAAGGGGTACTATGGCTACACCTTC
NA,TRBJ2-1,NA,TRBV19,CASSIGEREYFHNEQFF,TGTGCCAGTAGTATTGGGGAACGGGAGTACTTTCACAATGAGCAGTTCTTC
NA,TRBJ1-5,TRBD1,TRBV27,CASSLYRGYPPQHF,TGTGCCAGCAGTTTATACAGGGGCTATCCGCCCCAGCATTTT
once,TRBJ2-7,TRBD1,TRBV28,CASSLGQVHYEQYF,TGTGCCAGCAGTTTAGGACAGGTCCACTACGAGCAGTACTTC
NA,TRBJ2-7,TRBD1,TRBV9,CASSVGVTGSYEQYF,TGTGCCAGCAGCGTAGGTGTGACAGGGAGTTACGAGCAGTACTTC
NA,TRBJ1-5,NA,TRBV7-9,CASSLQIGGLRSNQPQHF,TGTGCCAGCAGCTTACAAATTGGAGGGCTCAGAAGCAATCAGCCCCAGCATTTT
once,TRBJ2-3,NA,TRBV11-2,CASSLRSVGADTQYF,TGTGCCAGCAGCCTCCGTAGCGTGGGCGCAGATACGCAGTATTTT
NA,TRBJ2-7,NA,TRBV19,CASSIRAEPSYEQYF,TGTGCCAGTAGTATCCGAGCGGAGCCGTCCTACGAGCAGTACTTC
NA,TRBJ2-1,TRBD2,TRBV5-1,CASSPTSGAYNEQFF,TGCGCCAGCAGCCCTACTAGCGGGGCCTACAATGAGCAGTTCTTC
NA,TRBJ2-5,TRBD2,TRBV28,CASRRVKKTSGKQETQYF,TGTGCCAGCCGGCGTGTCAAGAAGACTAGCGGGAAACAAGAGACCCAGTACTTC
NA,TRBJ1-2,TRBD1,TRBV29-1,CSVTGGEDYGYTF,TGCAGCGTAACAGGGGGTGAGGACTATGGCTACACCTTC
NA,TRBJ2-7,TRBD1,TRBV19,CASSTRTGSSYEQYF,TGTGCCAGTAGTACCCGGACAGGGAGCTCCTACGAGCAGTACTTC
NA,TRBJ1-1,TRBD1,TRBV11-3,CASSLEGQKNTEAFF,TGTGCCAGCAGCTTAGAGGGACAGAAGAACACTGAAGCTTTCTTT
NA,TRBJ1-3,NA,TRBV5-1,CASSLDMGAEGNTIYF,TGCGCCAGCAGCTTAGATATGGGAGCCGAAGGAAACACCATATATTTT
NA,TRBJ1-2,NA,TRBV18,CASSPGQLLNYGYTF,TGTGCCAGCTCACCGGGCCAGCTCCTTAACTATGGCTACACCTTC
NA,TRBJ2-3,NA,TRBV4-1,CASSQEIASPLGRF,TGCGCCAGCAGCCAAGAAATAGCGTCTCCTCTGGGTCGTTTT
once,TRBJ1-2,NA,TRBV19,CASRVRGGAGGYTF,TGTGCCAGTAGAGTTCGGGGGGGCGCAGGTGGCTACACCTTC
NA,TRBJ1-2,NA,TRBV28,CASSLAGSYGYTF,TGTGCCAGCAGTTTGGCAGGCTCCTATGGCTACACCTTC
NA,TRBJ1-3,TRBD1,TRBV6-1,CASSRTGDSGNTIYF,TGTGCCAGCAGTAGAACAGGGGATTCTGGAAACACCATATATTTT
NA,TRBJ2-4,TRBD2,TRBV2,CASRLAGDQNIQYF,TGTGCCAGCAGGCTAGCGGGAGACCAAAACATTCAGTACTTC
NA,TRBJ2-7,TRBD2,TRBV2,CASKMGLAIYEQYF,TGTGCCAGCAAGATGGGACTAGCGATATACGAGCAGTACTTC
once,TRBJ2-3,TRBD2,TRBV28,CASSPPSREGPGDTQYF,TGTGCCAGCAGTCCACCGTCGCGGGAGGGCCCCGGAGATACGCAGTATTTT
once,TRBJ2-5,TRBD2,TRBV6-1,CASSEGKKTSGMKTQYF,TGTGCCAGCAGTGAAGGCAAAAAGACTAGCGGGATGAAGACCCAGTACTTC
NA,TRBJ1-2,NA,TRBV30,CAWSTLARRPENYGYTF,TGTGCCTGGAGTACATTAGCCAGAAGGCCCGAAAACTATGGCTACACCTTC
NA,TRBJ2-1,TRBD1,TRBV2,CASSDGDREGNEQFF,TGTGCCAGCAGTGATGGGGACAGGGAGGGCAATGAGCAGTTCTTC
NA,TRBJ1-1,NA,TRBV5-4,CASSGEDATEAFF,TGTGCCAGCAGCGGGGAGGACGCCACTGAAGCTTTCTTT
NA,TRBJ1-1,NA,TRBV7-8,CASSLGRGAEAFF,TGTGCCAGCAGCTTAGGACGAGGCGCTGAAGCTTTCTTT
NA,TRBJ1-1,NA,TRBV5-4,CASSSGIFGVTEAFF,TGTGCCAGCAGCTCGGGAATCTTTGGGGTGACTGAAGCTTTCTTT
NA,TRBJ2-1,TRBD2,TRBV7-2,CASNQLAIEQFF,TGTGCCAGCAACCAACTAGCGATTGAGCAGTTCTTC
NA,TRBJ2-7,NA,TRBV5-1,CASSLTVSYEQYF,TGCGCCAGCAGCTTGACAGTCTCCTACGAGCAGTACTTC
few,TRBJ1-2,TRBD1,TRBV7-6,CASSLAGTGGAEGYTF,TGTGCCAGCAGCTTAGCAGGGACAGGGGGCGCGGAGGGCTACACCTTC
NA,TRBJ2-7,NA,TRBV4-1,CASSQAGTLDLYEQYF,TGCGCCAGCAGCCAAGCCGGGACACTCGATCTCTACGAGCAGTACTTC
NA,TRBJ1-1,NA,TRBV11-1,CASSLQVREAFF,TGTGCCAGCAGCTTACAGGTTCGTGAAGCTTTCTTT
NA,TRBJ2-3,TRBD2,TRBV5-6,CASSGGVTDTQYF,TGTGCCAGCAGTGGGGGGGTCACAGATACGCAGTATTTT
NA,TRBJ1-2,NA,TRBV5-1,CASSLAAGDHGYTF,TGCGCCAGCAGCTTGGCCGCGGGGGATCATGGCTACACCTTC
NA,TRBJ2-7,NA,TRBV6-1,CASSEQGGYEQYF,TGTGCCAGCAGTGAACAGGGGGGCTACGAGCAGTACTTC
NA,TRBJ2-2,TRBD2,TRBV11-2,CASSFATSGNTGELFF,TGTGCCAGCAGCTTCGCGACTAGCGGGAACACCGGGGAGCTGTTTTTT